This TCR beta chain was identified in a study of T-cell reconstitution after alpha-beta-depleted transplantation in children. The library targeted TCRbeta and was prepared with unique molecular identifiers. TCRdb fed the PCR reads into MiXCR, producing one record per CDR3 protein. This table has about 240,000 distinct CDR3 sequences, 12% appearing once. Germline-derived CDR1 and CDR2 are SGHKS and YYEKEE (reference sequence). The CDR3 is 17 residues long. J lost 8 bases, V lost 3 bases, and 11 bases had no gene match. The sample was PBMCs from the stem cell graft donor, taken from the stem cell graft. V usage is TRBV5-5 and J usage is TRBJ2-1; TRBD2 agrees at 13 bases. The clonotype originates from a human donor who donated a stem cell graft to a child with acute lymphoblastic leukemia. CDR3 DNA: TGTGCCAGCAGCTCAAGACTAGCGGGGGGCATCAGGGATGAGCAGTTCTTC. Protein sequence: CASSSRLAGGIRDEQFF.